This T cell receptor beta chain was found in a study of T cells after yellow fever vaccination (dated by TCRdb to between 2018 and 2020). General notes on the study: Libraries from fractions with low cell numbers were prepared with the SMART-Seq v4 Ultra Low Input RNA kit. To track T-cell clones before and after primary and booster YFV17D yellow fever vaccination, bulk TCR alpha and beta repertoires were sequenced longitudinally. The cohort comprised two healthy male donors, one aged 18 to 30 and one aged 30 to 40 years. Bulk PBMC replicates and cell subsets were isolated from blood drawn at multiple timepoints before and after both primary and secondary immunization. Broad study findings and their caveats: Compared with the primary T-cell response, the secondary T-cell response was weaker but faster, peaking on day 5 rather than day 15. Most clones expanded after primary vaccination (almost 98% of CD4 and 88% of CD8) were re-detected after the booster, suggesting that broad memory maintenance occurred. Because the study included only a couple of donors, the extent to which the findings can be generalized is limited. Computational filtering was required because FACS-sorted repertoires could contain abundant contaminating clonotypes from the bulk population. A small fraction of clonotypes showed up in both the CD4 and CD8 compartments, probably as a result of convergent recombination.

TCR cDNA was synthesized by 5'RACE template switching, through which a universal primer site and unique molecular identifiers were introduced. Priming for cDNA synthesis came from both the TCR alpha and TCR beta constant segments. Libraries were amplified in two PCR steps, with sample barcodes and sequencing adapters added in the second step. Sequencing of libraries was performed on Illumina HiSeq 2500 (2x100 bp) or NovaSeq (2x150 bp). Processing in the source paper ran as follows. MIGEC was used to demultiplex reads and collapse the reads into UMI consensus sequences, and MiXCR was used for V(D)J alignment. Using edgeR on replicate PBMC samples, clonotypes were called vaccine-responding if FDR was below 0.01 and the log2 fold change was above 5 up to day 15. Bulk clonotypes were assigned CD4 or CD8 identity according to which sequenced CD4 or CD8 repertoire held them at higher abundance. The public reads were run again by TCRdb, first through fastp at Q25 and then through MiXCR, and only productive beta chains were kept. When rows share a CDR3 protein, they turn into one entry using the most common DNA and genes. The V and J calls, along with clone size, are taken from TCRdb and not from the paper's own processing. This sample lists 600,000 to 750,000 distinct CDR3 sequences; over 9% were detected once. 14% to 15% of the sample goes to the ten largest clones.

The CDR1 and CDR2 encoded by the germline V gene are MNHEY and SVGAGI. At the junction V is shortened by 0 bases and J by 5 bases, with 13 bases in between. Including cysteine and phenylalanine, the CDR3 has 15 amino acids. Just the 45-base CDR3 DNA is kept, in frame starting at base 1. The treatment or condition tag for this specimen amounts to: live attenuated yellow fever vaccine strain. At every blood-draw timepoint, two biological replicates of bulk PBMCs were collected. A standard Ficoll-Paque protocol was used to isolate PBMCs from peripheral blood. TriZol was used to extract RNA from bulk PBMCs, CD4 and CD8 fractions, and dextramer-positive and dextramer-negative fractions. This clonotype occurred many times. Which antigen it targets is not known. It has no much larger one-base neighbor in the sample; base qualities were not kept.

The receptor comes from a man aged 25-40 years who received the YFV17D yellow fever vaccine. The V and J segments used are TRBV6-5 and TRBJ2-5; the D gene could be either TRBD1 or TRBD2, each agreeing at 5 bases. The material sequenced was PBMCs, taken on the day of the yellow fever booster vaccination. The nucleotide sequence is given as TGTGCCAGCAGTTACTCCGGTGGGACGGGGGAGACCCAGTACTTC. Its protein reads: CASSYSGGTGETQYF.